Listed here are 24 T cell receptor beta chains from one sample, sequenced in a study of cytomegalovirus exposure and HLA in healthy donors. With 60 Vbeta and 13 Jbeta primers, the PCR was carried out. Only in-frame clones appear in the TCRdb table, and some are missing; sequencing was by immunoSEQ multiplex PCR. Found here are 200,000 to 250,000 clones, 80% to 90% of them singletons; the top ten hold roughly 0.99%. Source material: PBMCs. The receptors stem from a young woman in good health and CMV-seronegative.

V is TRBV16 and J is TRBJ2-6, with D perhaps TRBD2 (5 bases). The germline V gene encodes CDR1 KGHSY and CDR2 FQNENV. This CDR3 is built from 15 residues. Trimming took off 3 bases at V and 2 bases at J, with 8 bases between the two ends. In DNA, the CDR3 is TGTGCCAGCAGCCATAGAGGGCCTGGGGCCAACGTCCTGACTTTC. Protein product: CASSHRGPGANVLTF. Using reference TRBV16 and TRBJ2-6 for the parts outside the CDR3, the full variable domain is GEEVAQTPKHLVRGEGQKAKLYCAPIKGHSYVFWYQQVLKNEFKFLISFQNENVFDETGMPKERFSAKCLPNSPCSLEIQATKLEDSAVYFCASSHRGPGANVLTFGAGSRLTVL.

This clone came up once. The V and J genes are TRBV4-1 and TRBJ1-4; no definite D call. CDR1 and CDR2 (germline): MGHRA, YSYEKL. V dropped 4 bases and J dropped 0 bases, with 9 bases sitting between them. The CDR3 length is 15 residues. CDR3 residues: CASSPPTATNEKLFF. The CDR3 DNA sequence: TGCGCCAGCAGCCCACCTACTGCAACTAATGAAAAACTGTTTTTT.

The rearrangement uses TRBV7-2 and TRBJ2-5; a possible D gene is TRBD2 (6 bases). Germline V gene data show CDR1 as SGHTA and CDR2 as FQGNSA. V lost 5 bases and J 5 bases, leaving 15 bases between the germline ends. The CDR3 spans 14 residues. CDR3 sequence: CASSLIPGVETQYF. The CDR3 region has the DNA TGTGCCAGCAGCCTGATCCCGGGGGTTGAGACCCAGTACTTC.

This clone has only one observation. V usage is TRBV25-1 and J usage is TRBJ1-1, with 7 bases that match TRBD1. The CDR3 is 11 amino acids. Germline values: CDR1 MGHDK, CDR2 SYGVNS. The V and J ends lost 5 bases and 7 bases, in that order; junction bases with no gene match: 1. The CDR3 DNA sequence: TGTGCCAGCAGTCCAGGGGGTGAAGCTTTCTTT. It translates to CASSPGGEAFF.

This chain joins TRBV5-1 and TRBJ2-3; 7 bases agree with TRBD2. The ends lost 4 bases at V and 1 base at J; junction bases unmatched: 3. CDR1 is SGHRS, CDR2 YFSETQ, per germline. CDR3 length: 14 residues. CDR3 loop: CASSGGSGTDTQYF. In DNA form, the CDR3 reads TGCGCCAGCAGCGGCGGGAGTGGCACAGATACGCAGTATTTT.

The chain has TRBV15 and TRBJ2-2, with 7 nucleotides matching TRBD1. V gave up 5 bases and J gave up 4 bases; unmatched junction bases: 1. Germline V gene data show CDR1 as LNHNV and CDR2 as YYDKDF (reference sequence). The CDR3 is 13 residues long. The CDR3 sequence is CATSRDSTGELFF. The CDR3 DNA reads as TGTGCCACCAGCCGGGACAGCACCGGGGAGCTGTTTTTT.

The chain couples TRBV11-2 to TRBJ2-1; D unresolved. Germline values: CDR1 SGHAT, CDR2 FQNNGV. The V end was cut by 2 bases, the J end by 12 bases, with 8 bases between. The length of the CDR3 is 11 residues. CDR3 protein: CASSLSGGQFF. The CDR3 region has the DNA TGTGCCAGCAGCTTATCCGGTGGGCAGTTCTTC.

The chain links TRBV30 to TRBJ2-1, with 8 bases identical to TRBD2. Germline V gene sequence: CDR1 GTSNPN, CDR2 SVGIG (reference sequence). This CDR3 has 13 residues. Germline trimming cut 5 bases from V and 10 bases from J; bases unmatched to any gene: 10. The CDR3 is CAWGPGLGMEQFF. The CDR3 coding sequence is TGTGCCTGGGGGCCGGGACTAGGTATGGAGCAGTTCTTC. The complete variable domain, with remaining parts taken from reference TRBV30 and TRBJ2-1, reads SQTIHQWPATLVQPVGSPLSLECTVEGTSNPNLYWYRQAAGRGLQLLFYSVGIGQISSEVPQNLSASRPQDRQFILSSKKLLLSDSGFYLCAWGPGLGMEQFFGPGTRLTVL.

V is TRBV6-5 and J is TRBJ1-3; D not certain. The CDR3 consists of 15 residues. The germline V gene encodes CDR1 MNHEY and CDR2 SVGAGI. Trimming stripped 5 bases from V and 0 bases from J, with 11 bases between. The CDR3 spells CASSPPAGSGNTIYF. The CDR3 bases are TGTGCCAGCAGTCCCCCAGCAGGCTCTGGAAACACCATATATTTT.

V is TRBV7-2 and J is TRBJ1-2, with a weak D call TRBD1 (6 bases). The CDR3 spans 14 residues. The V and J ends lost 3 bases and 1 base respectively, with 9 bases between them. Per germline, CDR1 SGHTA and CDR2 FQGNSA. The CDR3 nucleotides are TGTGCCAGCAGCTTGGGGGCCTTTAACTATGGCTACACCTTC. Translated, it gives CASSLGAFNYGYTF.

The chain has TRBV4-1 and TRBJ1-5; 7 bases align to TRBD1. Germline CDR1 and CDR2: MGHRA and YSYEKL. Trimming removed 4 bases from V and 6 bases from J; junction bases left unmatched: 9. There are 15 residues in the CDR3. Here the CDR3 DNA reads TGCGCCAGCAGCCCTCGGACAGGTGGGAGTCAGCCCCAGCATTTT. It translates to CASSPRTGGSQPQHF.

CDR3: CVRSLPSGQLNTEAFF. The CDR3, as DNA: TGTGTCAGAAGCCTCCCTTCTGGACAGCTGAACACTGAAGCTTTCTTT. The V and J genes are TRBV7-5 and TRBJ1-1; TRBD1, as called in the table, went unchecked against the DNA. TRBV7-5 is a pseudogene. The CDR3 consists of 16 residues.

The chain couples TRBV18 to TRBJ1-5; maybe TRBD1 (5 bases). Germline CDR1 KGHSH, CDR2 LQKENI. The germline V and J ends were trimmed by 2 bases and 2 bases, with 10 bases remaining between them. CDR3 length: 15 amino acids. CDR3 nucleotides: TGTGCCAGCTCACCATCATGGGGGGGCAATCAGCCCCAGCATTTT. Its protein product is CASSPSWGGNQPQHF.

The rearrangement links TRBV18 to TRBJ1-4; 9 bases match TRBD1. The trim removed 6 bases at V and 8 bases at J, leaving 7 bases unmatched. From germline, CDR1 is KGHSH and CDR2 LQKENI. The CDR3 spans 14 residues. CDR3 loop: CASSLGQGKEKLFF. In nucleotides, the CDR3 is TGTGCCAGCTCCCTAGGACAGGGGAAGGAAAAACTGTTTTTT.

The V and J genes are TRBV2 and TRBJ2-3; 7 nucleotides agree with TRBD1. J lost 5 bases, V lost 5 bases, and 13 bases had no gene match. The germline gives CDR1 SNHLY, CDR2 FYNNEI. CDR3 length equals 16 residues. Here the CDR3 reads CASSQGWSRGQDTQYF. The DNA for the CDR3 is TGTGCCAGCAGTCAGGGCTGGTCTAGGGGGCAAGATACGCAGTATTTT.

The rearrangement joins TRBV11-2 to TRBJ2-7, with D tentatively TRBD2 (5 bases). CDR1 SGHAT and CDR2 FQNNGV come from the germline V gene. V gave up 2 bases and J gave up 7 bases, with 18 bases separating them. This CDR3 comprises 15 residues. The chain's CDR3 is CASSLSWWEPSEQYF. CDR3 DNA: TGTGCCAGCAGCTTATCGTGGTGGGAGCCGAGTGAGCAGTACTTC.

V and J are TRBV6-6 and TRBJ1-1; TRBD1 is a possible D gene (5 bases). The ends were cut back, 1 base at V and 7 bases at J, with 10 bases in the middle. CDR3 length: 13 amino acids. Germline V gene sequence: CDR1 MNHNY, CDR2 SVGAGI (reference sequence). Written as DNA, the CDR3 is TGTGCCAGCAGTTACTTCGGGCAGGGTGAAGCTTTCTTT. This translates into CASSYFGQGEAFF.

The CDR3 loop reads CASSQATRSRTDTQYF. CDR3 bases: TGTGCCAGCAGCCAAGCGACTAGGTCACGCACAGATACGCAGTATTTT. V usage is TRBV4-2 and J usage is TRBJ2-3, with D possibly being TRBD2 (6 bases). The CDR3 is made up of 16 amino acids. The V end was cut by 1 base, the J end by 1 base, with 12 bases between. Germline CDR1 and CDR2: LGHNA and YNFKEQ.

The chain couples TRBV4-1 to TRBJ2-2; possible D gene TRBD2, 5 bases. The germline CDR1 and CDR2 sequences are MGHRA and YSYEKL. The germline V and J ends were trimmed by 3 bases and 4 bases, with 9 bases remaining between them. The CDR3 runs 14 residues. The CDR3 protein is CASSHQRATGELFF. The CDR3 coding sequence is TGCGCCAGCAGCCATCAGAGGGCCACCGGGGAGCTGTTTTTT.

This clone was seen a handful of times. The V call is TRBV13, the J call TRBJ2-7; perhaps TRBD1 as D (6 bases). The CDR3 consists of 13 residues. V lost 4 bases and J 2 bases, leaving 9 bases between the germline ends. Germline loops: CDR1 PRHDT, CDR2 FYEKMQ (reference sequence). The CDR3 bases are TGTGCCAGCAGCTCCACAGGGACCTACGAGCAGTACTTC. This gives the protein CASSSTGTYEQYF.

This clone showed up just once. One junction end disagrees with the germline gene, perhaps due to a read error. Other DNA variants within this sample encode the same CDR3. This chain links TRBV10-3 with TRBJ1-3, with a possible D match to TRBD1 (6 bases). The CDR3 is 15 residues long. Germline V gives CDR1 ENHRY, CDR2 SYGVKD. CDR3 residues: CAISESDSSGNTIYF. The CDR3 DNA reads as TGCGCCATCAGTGAGTCGGACAGCTCTGGAAACACCATATATTTT.

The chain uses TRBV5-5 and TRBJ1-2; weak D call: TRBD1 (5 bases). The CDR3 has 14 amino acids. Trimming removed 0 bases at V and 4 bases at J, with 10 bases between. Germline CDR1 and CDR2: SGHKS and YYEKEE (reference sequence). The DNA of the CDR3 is TGTGCCAGCAGCTTGGCTAGTAGGGGCTATGGCTACACCTTC. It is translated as CASSLASRGYGYTF. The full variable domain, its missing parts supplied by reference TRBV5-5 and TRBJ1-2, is DAGVTQSPTHLIKTRGQQVTLRCSPISGHKSVSWYQQVLGQGPQFIFQYYEKEERGRGNFPDRFSARQFPNYSSELNVNALLLGDSALYLCASSLASRGYGYTFGSGTRLTVV.

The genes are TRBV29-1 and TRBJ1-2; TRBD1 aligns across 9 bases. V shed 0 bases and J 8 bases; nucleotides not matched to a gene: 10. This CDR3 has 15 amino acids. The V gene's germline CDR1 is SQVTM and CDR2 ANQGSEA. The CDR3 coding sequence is TGCAGCGTTGAAGATCTCTGGACAGGGGTTTACGGCTACACCTTC. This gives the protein CSVEDLWTGVYGYTF.

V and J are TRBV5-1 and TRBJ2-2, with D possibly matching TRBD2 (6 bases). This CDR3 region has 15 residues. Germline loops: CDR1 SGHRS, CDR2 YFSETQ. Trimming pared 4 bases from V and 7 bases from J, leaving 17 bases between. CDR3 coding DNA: TGCGCCAGCAGCGTCGCGACTAGAAAGGACGGGGAGCTGTTTTTT. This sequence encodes CASSVATRKDGELFF.